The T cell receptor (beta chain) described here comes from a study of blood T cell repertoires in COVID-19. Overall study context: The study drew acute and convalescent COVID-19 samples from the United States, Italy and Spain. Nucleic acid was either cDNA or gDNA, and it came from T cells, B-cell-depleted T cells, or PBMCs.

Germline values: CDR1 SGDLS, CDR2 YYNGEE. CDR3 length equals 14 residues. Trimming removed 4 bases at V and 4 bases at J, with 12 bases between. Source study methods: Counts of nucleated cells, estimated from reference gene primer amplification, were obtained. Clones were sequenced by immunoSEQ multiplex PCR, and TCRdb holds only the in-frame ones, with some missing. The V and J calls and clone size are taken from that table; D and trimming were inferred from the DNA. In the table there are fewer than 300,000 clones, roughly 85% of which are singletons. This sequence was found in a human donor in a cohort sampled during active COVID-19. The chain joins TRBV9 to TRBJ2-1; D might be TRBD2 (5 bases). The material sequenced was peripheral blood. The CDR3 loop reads CASSSRTGYNEQFF. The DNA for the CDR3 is TGTGCCAGCAGCTCCCGGACTGGATACAATGAGCAGTTCTTC.